Listed below are T cell receptor beta chains from one sample, sequenced in a study of shared clonotypes between healthy human individuals. The protocol was immunoSEQ multiplex PCR, while the TCRdb copy is restricted to in-frame clones and leaves out a portion. Of hundreds of thousands of clones listed, 74% are singletons. Sequencing was done on a sample of memory CD4+ T cells sorted from blood. Every receptor here comes from a woman under 40 in good health. The CDR3 runs from the conserved cysteine through the conserved F or W. A D gene is named only where the DNA matches it firmly. A row's size may be missing; if present it is once, few, many or a size class.

V gene	D gene	J gene	clone size	CDR3 protein	CDR3 DNA
TRBV4-1	NA	TRBJ1-2	many	CASSQVGRGVAYGYTF	TGCGCCAGCAGCCAAGTCGGTCGCGGGGTTGCCTATGGCTACACCTTC
TRBV25-1	TRBD1	TRBJ1-4	NA	CASKAQGAPNEKLFF	TGTGCCAGCAAAGCACAGGGGGCGCCCAATGAAAAACTGTTTTTT
TRBV5-1	NA	TRBJ2-1	NA	CASSLDQVPFF	TGCGCCAGCAGCTTGGACCAGGTTCCGTTCTTC
TRBV2	TRBD2	TRBJ2-7	NA	CASSELEVREASYEQYF	TGTGCCAGCAGTGAGTTAGAGGTGCGGGAGGCTTCCTACGAGCAGTACTTC
TRBV28	TRBD1	TRBJ2-4	NA	CASSSQGARGIQYF	TGTGCCAGCAGTTCCCAGGGGGCGCGGGGCATTCAGTACTTC
TRBV7-9	NA	TRBJ1-1	NA	CASSLKGTNTEAFF	TGTGCCAGCAGCTTAAAGGGAACGAACACTGAAGCTTTCTTT
TRBV13	TRBD1	TRBJ2-7	NA	CASSPNRGRGEQYF	TGTGCCAGCAGCCCAAACAGGGGGCGCGGCGAGCAGTACTTC
TRBV6-6	NA	TRBJ2-2	NA	CASSSQSSSNTGELFF	TGTGCCAGCAGTTCACAGAGTTCCTCGAACACCGGGGAGCTGTTTTTT
TRBV5-4	NA	TRBJ2-2	NA	CASSYPGGGTGELFF	TGTGCCAGCAGCTATCCCGGAGGAGGCACCGGGGAGCTGTTTTTT
TRBV6-1	NA	TRBJ2-6	NA	CASSDSSRLSGANVLTF	TGTGCCAGCAGTGATAGCTCCAGACTCTCTGGGGCCAACGTCCTGACTTTC
TRBV6-1	NA	TRBJ1-1	NA	CASSAEWRNTEAFF	TGTGCCAGCAGTGCAGAGTGGCGGAACACTGAAGCTTTCTTT
TRBV6-5	NA	TRBJ1-5	many	CASSSSGEHQPQHF	TGTGCCAGCAGTTCTTCAGGGGAACATCAGCCCCAGCATTTT
TRBV9	NA	TRBJ2-5	NA	CASSPGWQETQYF	TGTGCCAGCAGCCCCGGGTGGCAAGAGACCCAGTACTTC
TRBV28	NA	TRBJ2-5	once	CASSRAVGETQYF	TGTGCCAGCAGTCGGGCTGTCGGGGAGACCCAGTACTTC
TRBV5-4	NA	TRBJ2-7	NA	CASSPSRDSTLGEQYF	TGTGCCAGCAGCCCAAGCCGGGACTCTACCCTCGGCGAGCAGTACTTC
TRBV29-1	NA	TRBJ2-2	NA	CSVLSNTGELFF	TGCAGCGTTTTATCGAACACCGGGGAGCTGTTTTTT
TRBV19	NA	TRBJ1-2	NA	CASSMSGQAIYGYTF	TGTGCCAGTAGTATGAGCGGTCAGGCCATCTATGGCTACACCTTC
TRBV19	NA	TRBJ1-1	once	CASSPRSENTEAFF	TGTGCCAGTAGTCCGCGGTCCGAAAACACTGAAGCTTTCTTT
TRBV11-2	NA	TRBJ1-2	NA	CASSAPRSQRREGYTF	TGTGCCAGCAGTGCACCCCGGAGCCAAAGAAGGGAGGGCTACACCTTC
TRBV6-4	NA	TRBJ2-1	NA	CASSDSEINEQFF	TGTGCCAGCAGTGACTCAGAAATCAATGAGCAGTTCTTC
TRBV5-4	TRBD1	TRBJ1-1	NA	CASSPRTGTQGTEAFF	TGTGCCAGCAGCCCAAGGACAGGTACCCAGGGGACTGAAGCTTTCTTT
TRBV9	NA	TRBJ2-6	few	CASSRAVSGANVLTF	TGTGCCAGCAGCCGAGCAGTCTCTGGGGCCAACGTCCTGACTTTC
TRBV2	NA	TRBJ1-2	NA	CASSEENRAYGYTF	TGTGCCAGCAGTGAAGAGAACAGGGCCTATGGCTACACCTTC
TRBV18	NA	TRBJ2-3	NA	CASSPPAGTDTQYF	TGTGCCAGCTCACCTCCCGCAGGCACAGATACGCAGTATTTT
TRBV19	NA	TRBJ2-7	NA	CASSTHERPYEQYF	TGTGCCAGTAGTACCCATGAAAGGCCCTACGAGCAGTACTTC
TRBV5-1	NA	TRBJ2-1	NA	CASSLASYVYNEQFF	TGCGCCAGCAGCTTGGCCTCGTACGTCTACAATGAGCAGTTCTTC
TRBV5-4	NA	TRBJ2-3	once	CASSLAVSDTQYF	TGTGCCAGCAGCTTGGCCGTGTCAGATACGCAGTATTTT